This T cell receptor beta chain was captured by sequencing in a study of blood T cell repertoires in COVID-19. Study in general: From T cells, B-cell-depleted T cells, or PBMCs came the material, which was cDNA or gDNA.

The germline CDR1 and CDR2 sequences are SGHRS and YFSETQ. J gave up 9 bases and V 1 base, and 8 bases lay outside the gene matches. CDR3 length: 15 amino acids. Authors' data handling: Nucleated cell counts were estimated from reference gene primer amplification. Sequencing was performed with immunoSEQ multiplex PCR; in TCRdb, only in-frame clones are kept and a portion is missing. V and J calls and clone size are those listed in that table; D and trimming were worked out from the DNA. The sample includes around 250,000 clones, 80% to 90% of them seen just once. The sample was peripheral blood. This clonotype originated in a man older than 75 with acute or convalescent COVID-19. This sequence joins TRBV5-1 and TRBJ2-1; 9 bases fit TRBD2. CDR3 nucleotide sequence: TGCGCCAGCAGCTTGAGGGCGGGGGGGCCCATTGAGCAGTTCTTC. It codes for CASSLRAGGPIEQFF.